The subject of this entry is one T cell receptor (beta chain). Its matching antigen is unknown. The record originates from a study of T cells in Graves' hyperthyroidism and ophthalmopathy. Across the study: Prior to any treatment, at the point of initial diagnosis, peripheral blood was collected. Findings and caveats of the study: Also found in blood were most expanded thyroid clonotypes above 0.001. Stable hyperthyroidism was told apart from ophthalmopathy by a model built on 13 V-J features. The model predicted ophthalmopathy a median about 6.6 months before onset.

Germline trimming cut 1 base from V and 8 bases from J; bases unmatched to any gene: 20. The CDR3 loop spans 20 amino acids. CDR1 is LGHDT, CDR2 YNNKEL, per germline (reference sequence). What was amplified from RNA transcripts were TCR beta CDR3 regions. The HTBI primer set served for first-round RT-PCR of the TCR CDR3. TCRdb re-called the multiplex PCR reads with MiXCR, one entry per CDR3 protein. The repertoire holds around 400,000 distinct CDR3 sequences, with over 12% as singletons. Specimen: blood. The chain couples TRBV3-1 to TRBJ2-1; TRBD1 matches at 10 bases. This TCR derives from a woman aged 55-75 years with Graves' ophthalmopathy. The CDR3 DNA follows: TGTGCCAGCAGCCAAGGACAGGGGGCTAAGATGAAGGGGAATATCTATGAGCAGTTCTTC. Its translation: CASSQGQGAKMKGNIYEQFF.